The clone carrying this T cell receptor (beta chain) was counted only a few times. Libraries were prepared by immunoSEQ multiplex PCR; TCRdb keeps only in-frame clonotypes and omits some of them. The sample has around 73,000 clones, approximately 80% seen once. The data are from a study of glioma-infiltrating T cells after dendritic cell vaccination. Study at large: Glioblastoma patients came from Phase I and II dendritic cell vaccination trials. Three intradermal dendritic cell vaccine injections were given every two weeks.

PBMC were collected before vaccination, two weeks after the third vaccination, and at progression. This CDR3 is 16 amino acids long. The ends were cut back, 0 bases at V and 6 bases at J, with 14 bases in the middle. Germline-derived CDR1 and CDR2 are MGHRA and YSYEKL. V is TRBV4-1 and J is TRBJ2-2, with TRBD1 as a possible D gene (6 bases). The TCR originated in a human donor with glioblastoma. The specimen was blood, collected before dendritic cell vaccination. In nucleotides, the CDR3 is TGCGCCAGCAGCCAAGAAAAGGGGAAGGGGGCCGGGGAGCTGTTTTTT. Residues: CASSQEKGKGAGELFF.